This T cell receptor beta chain emerged from a study of technical replicates of blood from a handful of donors. The CDR3 contains 18 residues. The V gene end was trimmed by 6 bases and the J gene end by 1 base; junction bases not matched to a gene: 10. Germline CDR1 and CDR2: MNHEY and SMNVEV (reference sequence). Sequenced by immunoSEQ multiplex PCR; TCRdb stores in-frame clones only, minus some. Among approximately 95,000 clones listed, roughly 95% were seen once. The chain recombines TRBV27 with TRBJ2-1; 12 bases are a match to TRBD1. The clonotype comes from a human donor in good health. Sequenced: T cells isolated from PBMCs. DNA of the CDR3: TGTGCCAGCAGCTCCGGGACAGGGGGCTATCTATCCTACAATGAGCAGTTCTTC. This translates into CASSSGTGGYLSYNEQFF.